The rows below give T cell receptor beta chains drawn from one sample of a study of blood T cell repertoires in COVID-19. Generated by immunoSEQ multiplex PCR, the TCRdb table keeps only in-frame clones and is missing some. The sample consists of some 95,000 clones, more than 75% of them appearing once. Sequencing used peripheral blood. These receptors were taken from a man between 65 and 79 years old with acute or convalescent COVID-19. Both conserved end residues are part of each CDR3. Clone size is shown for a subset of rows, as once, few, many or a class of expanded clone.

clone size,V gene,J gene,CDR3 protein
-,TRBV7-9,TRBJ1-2,CASSLDALSGSSGYTF
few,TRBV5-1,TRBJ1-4,CASSLGQGAGTNEKLFF
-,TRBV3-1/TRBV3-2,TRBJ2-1,CASSPRLAPDEQFF
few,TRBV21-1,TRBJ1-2,CASSKVSLEGECYGYTF
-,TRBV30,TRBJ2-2,CAWSKGRQGDTGELFF
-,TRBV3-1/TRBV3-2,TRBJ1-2,CASSQGTTENYGYTF
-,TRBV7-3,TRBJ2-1,CASSNRQNRVNEQFF
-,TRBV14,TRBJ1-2,CASSQERGGVGGYTF
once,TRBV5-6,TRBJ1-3,CASSLEVGDRSGNTIYF
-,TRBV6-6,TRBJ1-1,CASSYSRTGGTEAFF
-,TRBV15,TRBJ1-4,CATSRDRSGKLFF
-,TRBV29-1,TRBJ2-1,CSVDDRDSYNEQFF
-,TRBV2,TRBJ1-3,CASSGGTGGEGNTIYF
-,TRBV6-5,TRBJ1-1,CASMGQGAGDTEAFF
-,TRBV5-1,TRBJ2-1,CASSAAQGAKQFF
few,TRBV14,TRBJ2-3,CASSQSSIRYF
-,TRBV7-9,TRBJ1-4,CASSLDRGEKTNEKLFF
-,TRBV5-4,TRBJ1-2,CASSLESPSYGYTF
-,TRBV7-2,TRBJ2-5,CASSPTGVGGETQYF
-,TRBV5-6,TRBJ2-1,CASTSSWGLPFSSYNEQFF
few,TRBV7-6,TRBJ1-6,CASGGEAGTSPLHF
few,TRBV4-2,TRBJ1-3,CASSQDIGTVVGNTIYF
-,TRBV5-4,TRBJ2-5,CASSLWTGGALSETQYF
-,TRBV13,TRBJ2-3,CASSKTGLAADTQYF
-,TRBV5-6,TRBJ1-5,CASSLQGSNQPQHF
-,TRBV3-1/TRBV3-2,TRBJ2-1,CASSQEEAGWGSYNEQFF
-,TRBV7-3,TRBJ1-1,CASSPEARNTEAFF
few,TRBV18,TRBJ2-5,CASSPPSMTGEKTQYF
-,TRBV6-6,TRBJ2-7,CASSHRGPAIYEQYF
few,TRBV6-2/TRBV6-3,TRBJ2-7,CASSLEYSYEQYF
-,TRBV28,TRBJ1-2,CASRGQGSYGYTF
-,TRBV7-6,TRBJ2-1,CASSLEIPGLAGGPRVNEQFF
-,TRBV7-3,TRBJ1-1,CASSPGGQGASEAFF
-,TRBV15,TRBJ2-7,CATSRERNEQYF
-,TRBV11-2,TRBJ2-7,CASSFGSGEQYF
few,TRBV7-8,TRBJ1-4,CASQRLNEKLFF
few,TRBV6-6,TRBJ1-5,CASSHRDRYQPQHF
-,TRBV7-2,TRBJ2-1,CASSFQLAGGEQFF
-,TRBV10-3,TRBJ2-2,CAISGLAGGTTGELFF
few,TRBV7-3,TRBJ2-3,CASSLTSGGRTDTQYF
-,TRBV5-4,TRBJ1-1,CASSRGQGTEAFF
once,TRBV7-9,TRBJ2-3,CASSSVMGASTDTQYF
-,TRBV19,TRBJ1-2,CASNDSGLDGYTF
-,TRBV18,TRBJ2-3,CASSGNRADTQYF
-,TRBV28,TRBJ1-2,CASGQQGFTYGYTF
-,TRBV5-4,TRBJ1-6,CASSLAFSYNSPLHF
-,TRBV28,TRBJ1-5,CASSLSLGSTSNQPQHF
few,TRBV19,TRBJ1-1,CASSISPRPGGQGTGLDTEAFF
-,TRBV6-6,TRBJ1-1,CASRGGLEEAFF
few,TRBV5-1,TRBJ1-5,CASSLEEASYQPQHF
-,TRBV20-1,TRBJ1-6,CSASPTGGNSPLHF
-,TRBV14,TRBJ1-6,CASSQEAQGGHSPLHF
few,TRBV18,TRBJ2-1,CASSPDRSSYNEQFF
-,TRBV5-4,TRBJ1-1,CASSTGQYEAFF
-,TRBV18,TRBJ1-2,CASSLLPPGQGAGGYTF